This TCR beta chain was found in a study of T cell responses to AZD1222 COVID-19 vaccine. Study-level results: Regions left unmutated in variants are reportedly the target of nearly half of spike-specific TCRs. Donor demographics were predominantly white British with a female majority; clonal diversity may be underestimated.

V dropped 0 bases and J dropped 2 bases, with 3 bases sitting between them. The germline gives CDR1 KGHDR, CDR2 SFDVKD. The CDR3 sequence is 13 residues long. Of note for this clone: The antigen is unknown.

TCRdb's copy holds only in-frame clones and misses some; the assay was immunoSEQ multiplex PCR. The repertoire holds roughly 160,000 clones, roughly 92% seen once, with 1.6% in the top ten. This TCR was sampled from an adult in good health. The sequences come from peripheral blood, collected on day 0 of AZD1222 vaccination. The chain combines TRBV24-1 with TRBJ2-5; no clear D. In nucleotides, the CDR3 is TGTGCCACCAGTGATTTGCAGCAAGAGACCCAGTACTTC. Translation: CATSDLQQETQYF.